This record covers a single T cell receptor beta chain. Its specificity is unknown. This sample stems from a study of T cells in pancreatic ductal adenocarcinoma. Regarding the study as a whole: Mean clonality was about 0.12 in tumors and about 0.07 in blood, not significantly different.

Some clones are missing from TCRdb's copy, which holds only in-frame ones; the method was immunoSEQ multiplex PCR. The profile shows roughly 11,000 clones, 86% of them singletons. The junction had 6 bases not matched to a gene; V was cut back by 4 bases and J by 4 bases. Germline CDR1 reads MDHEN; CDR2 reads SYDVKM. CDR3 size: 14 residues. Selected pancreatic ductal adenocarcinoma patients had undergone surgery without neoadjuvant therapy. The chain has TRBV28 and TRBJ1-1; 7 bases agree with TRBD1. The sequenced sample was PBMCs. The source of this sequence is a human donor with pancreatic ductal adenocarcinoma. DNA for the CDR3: TGTGCCAGCAGTTCGACAGGGACCCGCACTGAAGCTTTCTTT. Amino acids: CASSSTGTRTEAFF.